This TCR beta chain came from a study of cytomegalovirus exposure and HLA in healthy donors (dated by TCRdb to about 2017). Background on the whole study: According to an earlier analysis of 550 to 750 of the donors, roughly 180 million T cells yielded 117 million unique TCR beta sequences and about 300 Gb of sequence data. An early release covering about 600 HLA-typed donors comprised about 310 gigabases of sequencing data and some 79 million unique TCR sequences. Of the roughly 400 genotyped donors, approximately 83% fell in the genetic ancestry cluster associated with self-reported Caucasian donors. The study aimed to test whether cataloging public T cell receptors could reveal signatures of past pathogen exposure. Using immunosequencing, the study profiled T cell repertoires from about 650 subjects and related those repertoires to cytomegalovirus serostatus. Along with the roughly 700-subject first cohort, a separate validation cohort of 120 different subjects was used. To predict cytomegalovirus infection status, the study combined high-throughput TCR immunosequencing, statistical association of individual TCRs with disease status, and machine learning. A later analysis re-examined previously published TCR beta repertoires from hundreds of donors and added high-resolution HLA genotyping to investigate patterns of TCR occurrence. Rather than using new phenotypic data, the later analysis identified candidate immune exposures from TCR beta sequences and from how often those sequences occurred across donors. In an earlier analysis of 500 to 650 of the donors, high-throughput TCR beta sequencing was used to judge whether each TCR beta V gene segment behaved as functional or pseudogenic. Donor age, sex, ethnicity and CMV serostatus were collected together with the repertoire data. A later genetic analysis took genome-wide SNP genotypes for about 55% of the 666 donors and used that subset as a discovery cohort. Every discovery cohort repertoire had been produced on one sequencing platform. HLA typing covered class I and class II loci at four-digit resolution. Typing coverage differed by locus: A, B, C, DRB1 and DQB1 were typed in about 629-640 donors, DQA1 in about 500, DPA1 in around 600, and DPB1 in 400 to 480. About five DR-DQ haplotypes were treated as single units for association and clustering because of strong linkage in the cohort. On average, roughly 200,000 unique TCR beta nucleotide sequences were sequenced per donor among several hundred genotyped donors of the cohort, with about 17% of those sequences being non-productive.

In total, roughly 670 healthy bone marrow donors made up the cohort. At the time of sampling, every cohort member was nominally healthy, though immune exposures that went unrecorded were likely present. The donor was CMV seropositive and belonged to the group of a few hundred seropositive cohort members. A peripheral blood sample was collected from each donor, and TCR beta sequencing was performed on peripheral blood mononuclear cells. The Qiagen DNeasy Blood Extraction Kit was used to extract genomic DNA from the blood cell samples. With regard to this clone: What this receptor recognizes is not known. The input lacks base qualities; no much larger clone sits a single base away.

V lost 3 bases and J lost 4 bases, and the count of bases not matched to a germline gene is 0. Including the terminal cysteine and phenylalanine, the CDR3 comprises 13 residues. The kept DNA is CDR3 alone, 39 bases in frame from the first base. From the germline V gene, CDR1 is SGHRS and CDR2 is YFSETQ. Overall study outcomes, separate from this receptor: An earlier analysis of around 500 of the donors showed that most TCR beta V segments appeared in productive rearrangements either about 87% or about 30% of the time, which broadly matched IMGT annotations. The classifier was reported to diagnose cytomegalovirus status with high specificity and sensitivity in both the original cohort and the validation cohort. A cluster of highly shared sequence variants was judged likely to be a technical artifact of the sequencing pipeline. According to a later genetic analysis, donors in an Asian-associated ancestry cluster had fewer N-insertions in productive TCRs than the approximately 630-donor mean. Several of the top co-occurrence clusters appeared to be linked to parvovirus B19, influenza, CMV and Epstein-Barr virus, according to a later analysis. In a later analysis, TCR association rates were found to vary across HLA loci, with the most associated TCRs seen for DRB1 alleles and the fewest for HLA-C alleles. Some IMGT-functional V segments, including TRBV6-2 and TRBV6-3, could not be told apart with the 87-base-pair reads, so those segments were excluded. Assigning TCR associations to individual alleles was difficult when HLA alleles, especially DR and DQ, strongly co-occurred. The only immune exposure information available for the cohort was CMV serostatus. Compared with equally common non-associated chains, HLA-associated TCR beta chains in a later analysis were more clonally expanded and had lower generation probabilities. The study listed approximately 150 TCR beta chains as associated with cytomegalovirus. It was suggested by the authors that the approach could potentially be generalized to other disease states and immunological phenotypes. Because HLA typing was missing for some donors at each locus, association tests included only the typed subset. Only TCR beta chains were sequenced in this cohort, and the absence of alpha or paired-chain data limited detectable features. Because counts were too low, around 18 rarely observed V segments, including chromosome 9 orphons, were left out of the earlier analysis of about 620 of the donors. V-gene and J-gene trimming of TCR beta chains was associated with a missense DCLRE1C variant in a later genetic analysis, and the association was replicated in an independent cohort. A further reported finding was that TCR beta sequences accurately predicted the HLA-A and HLA-B alleles for most subjects in the first cohort. Three of the identified cytomegalovirus-associated TCR beta chains were confirmed in vitro to be specific for cytomegalovirus antigens. Correlated functional status among segregating V segments might reflect linkage disequilibrium, but an unknown experimental factor could not be ruled out. The presence/absence analyses assumed that sequencing depth was roughly uniform across donors, and that assumption may not be true. A later analysis associated roughly 17,000 TCR beta sequences with specific HLA alleles at a false discovery rate of 0.05. Most TCR sequences were seen in very few donors, while some public TCRs were found in many individuals. In a later analysis, most CMV-associated TCR beta chains were found to appear HLA-restricted, with HLA associations seemingly driven largely by CMV exposure.

The library was prepared using the immunoSEQ multiplex PCR assay. A mixture of 60 forward primers for TCR Vbeta segments and 13 reverse primers for TCR Jbeta segments was used in the multiplex PCR. A multiplex PCR assay on genomic DNA amplified the CDR3 region of rearranged TCR beta genes. On the Illumina HiSeq System, the amplified TCR beta libraries were sequenced as 87-base-pair reads. The paper's data handling went like this. A later analysis tallied around 87 million unique TCR beta chains across the 700 or so repertoires, and some 10 million of those chains were shared by two or more donors. To remove PCR and sequencing errors, raw reads were error-corrected and collapsed into unique sequences using a nearest-neighbor algorithm that merged closely related sequences. V, D and J gene segments were assigned by aligning CDR3 sequences to IMGT reference sequences. For a sequence to be retained, a match of at least six nucleotides to both a V gene segment and a J gene segment was required. Rearrangements were called productive when the CDR3 lacked stop codons and stayed in frame with V and J; all others were non-productive. Following IMGT convention, CDR3 was defined as the stretch from the second conserved V-encoded cysteine up to the conserved J-encoded phenylalanine. In an earlier analysis of just under 600 of the donors, sequences lacking an unambiguous match to a single V gene segment were excluded. In an earlier analysis of 587 of the donors, V segments were called functional above 56.7% productive rearrangements and were called segregating when the between-donor standard deviation exceeded 5%. A statistical classification framework was developed to diagnose cytomegalovirus status using the catalog of TCR beta chain sequences. In a later analysis, V and J genes were assigned by comparing TCR nucleotide sequences against IMGT/GENE-DB human TR gene sequences. A later analysis assigned CDR3 sequences and most-parsimonious VDJ recombination scenarios with the TCRdist pipeline. A later analysis defined each TCR beta chain by its CDR3 amino acid sequence plus V-gene family, and excluded reads lacking a unique V-gene family. As a way to deal with suspected cross-contamination and a sequencing artifact, a later analysis dropped hundreds of nucleotide sequences that were highly shared and had low generation probability. In a later analysis, a clonal expansion index was calculated for each public chain from normalized within-repertoire ranks of inferred template counts. In a later analysis, generation probabilities were computed with a VDJ recombination model fitted to out-of-frame rearrangements, and the resulting probabilities were checked against IGoR. In a later analysis, TCR-TCR, TCR-HLA and TCR-CMV co-occurrence was scored with hypergeometric tests, and a repertoire-size bias correction was applied to TCR pairs. In a later analysis, false discovery rates were estimated by permuting HLA or CMV assignments 20 times. A later analysis grouped co-occurring TCRs with DBSCAN, adding TCRdist sequence similarity when clustering within HLA-allele-positive subsets. Co-occurrence clustering excluded repertoires with fewer than 30,000 or more than 120,000 public chains, plus five with anomalous nucleotide sharing. TCRdb obtained this table from immuneACCESS and retained in-frame rearrangements with V and J assigned. These tables miss some clones; where compared with another copy, unresolved V genes account for less than half of the shortfall, and the remainder is unexplained. V, J and clone size derive from that table, while D and trimming were established from the DNA sequence. The sample table shows about 100,000 clones, and 77% are seen once. Around a tenth of the sample is in the top ten clones.

The specimen sequenced was PBMCs. The receptor was isolated from a male donor in good health and CMV-seropositive. The chain uses TRBV5-1 and TRBJ2-5, with 10 junctional bases fitting TRBD1. The DNA sequence follows: TGCGCCAGCAGCTGGACAGGGGGAGAGACCCAGTACTTC. It codes for CASSWTGGETQYF.